The 32 T cell receptor beta chains in this list originate from one sample, sequenced in a study of radiotherapy plus CTLA-4 blockade in lung cancer. Repertoires were generated with immunoSEQ multiplex PCR, while TCRdb's copy carries only in-frame clones and drops some. The table shows about 54,000 clones, with under 85% occurring only once. The sample in question was peripheral blood, obtained from a patient treated with radiotherapy plus ipilimumab. These receptors were collected from a human donor with non-small cell lung cancer who had a partial response to radiotherapy plus ipilimumab.

The chain couples TRBV9 to TRBJ1-1, with D uncertain. This CDR3 region has 14 residues. Germline assignment: CDR1 SGDLS and CDR2 YYNGEE. Trimming stripped 0 bases from V and 2 bases from J, with 8 bases between. For the CDR3, the DNA is TGTGCCAGCAGCGTAGTCCCAGAAAACACTGAAGCTTTCTTT. Its translation: CASSVVPENTEAFF.

This clone has a handful of counts. The gene calls are TRBV5-4 and TRBJ2-1; 13 bases are shared with TRBD2. This CDR3 is built from 16 residues. Trimming removed 4 bases from V and 7 bases from J; junction bases left unmatched: 8. Germline lookup yields CDR1 SGHNT and CDR2 YYREEE (reference sequence). The CDR3 DNA reads as TGTGCCAGCAGCACACTAGCGGGGGGGCCGGGGAATGAGCAGTTCTTC. Translating gives CASSTLAGGPGNEQFF.

This clone was recorded once. The genes are TRBV6-1 and TRBJ1-2, with D tentatively TRBD1 (6 bases). Trimming took off 2 bases at V and 1 base at J, with 11 bases between the two ends. The CDR3 sequence is 15 residues long. CDR1 and CDR2 (germline): MNHNS, SASEGT. The CDR3 here is CASSEQGHINYGYTF. The CDR3 nucleotides read TGTGCCAGCAGTGAACAGGGACACATTAACTATGGCTACACCTTC.

This clone was seen a few times. V usage is TRBV6-5 and J usage is TRBJ1-1; 8 nucleotides agree with TRBD1. This CDR3 is 14 amino acids long. The germline V gene has CDR1 MNHEY and CDR2 SVGAGI. V lost 6 bases and J lost 2; bases outside the gene matches: 5. The CDR3 DNA reads TGTGCCAGCAGGGGGACAGGAGCAAACACTGAAGCTTTCTTT. As protein: CASRGTGANTEAFF.

J is TRBJ2-2 and V is TRBV19, with D possibly being TRBD1 (6 bases). V shed 4 bases and J shed 6 bases, with 9 bases lying between them. Per germline, CDR1 LNHDA and CDR2 SQIVND (reference sequence). The CDR3 has 13 residues. The CDR3 here is CASSTQGAGELFF. The CDR3 DNA reads TGTGCCAGTAGTACACAGGGCGCCGGGGAGCTGTTTTTT. Complete variable domain (other parts from reference TRBV19 and TRBJ2-2): DGGITQSPKYLFRKEGQNVTLSCEQNLNHDAMYWYRQDPGQGLRLIYYSQIVNDFQKGDIAEGYSVSREKKESFPLTVTSAQKNPTAFYLCASSTQGAGELFFGEGSRLTVL.

Only a few counts were recorded for this clone. V is TRBV6-5 and J is TRBJ2-7; the D gene is possibly TRBD1 (5 bases). Germline CDR1 MNHEY, CDR2 SVGAGI. V gave up 0 bases and J gave up 3 bases, with 12 bases separating them. The CDR3 runs 15 residues. The CDR3 here is CASSYSSTGFYEQYF. The DNA for the CDR3 is TGTGCCAGCAGTTACTCCTCTACAGGATTCTACGAGCAGTACTTC.

This clone was counted once. The chain links TRBV6-5 to TRBJ2-7; D might be TRBD1 (6 bases). Germline loops: CDR1 MNHEY, CDR2 SVGAGI. Trimming removed 2 bases from V and 0 bases from J, with 14 bases in between. The CDR3 is made up of 16 amino acids. In DNA, the CDR3 is TGTGCCAGCAGTTACCCTACGGGCAGGGGCTCCTACGAGCAGTACTTC. This gives the protein CASSYPTGRGSYEQYF.

The genes are TRBV10-1 and TRBJ1-1; D unclear. Germline V gene sequence: CDR1 WNHNN, CDR2 SYGVQD (reference sequence). This CDR3 is 13 amino acids long. Between the trimmed V and J ends, which lost 2 bases and 9 bases, there was a span of 13 bases. For the CDR3, the DNA is TGCGCCAGCAGTGAGGCCGGGAGTTTTAAAGCTTTCTTT. This sequence encodes CASSEAGSFKAFF.

The count of this clone is one. The chain has TRBV29-1 and TRBJ1-4; 7 positions match TRBD1. CDR1 is SQVTM, CDR2 ANQGSEA, per germline. The V segment lost 7 bases and the J segment 6 bases; nucleotides outside the gene matches: 11. CDR3 size: 14 residues. DNA of the CDR3: TGCAGCGCCGCGGGACAGTACCCCTATGAAAAACTGTTTTTT. Residues: CSAAGQYPYEKLFF.

J is TRBJ1-2 and V is TRBV29-1, with 11 bases that match TRBD1. The V segment lost 4 bases and the J segment 4 bases; nucleotides outside the gene matches: 2. The V gene's germline CDR1 is SQVTM and CDR2 ANQGSEA. This CDR3 is built from 13 residues. The CDR3 loop reads CSVGTGGGYGYTF. The CDR3 DNA is TGCAGCGTTGGGACAGGGGGCGGCTATGGCTACACCTTC.

The rearrangement links TRBV27 to TRBJ2-3; TRBD1 aligns across 7 bases. The CDR3 covers 13 residues. The germline V gene encodes CDR1 MNHEY and CDR2 SMNVEV (reference sequence). V lost 6 bases and J lost 3; bases outside the gene matches: 3. The DNA of the CDR3 is TGTGCCAGCAGGGACAGGATGACAGATACGCAGTATTTT. As protein: CASRDRMTDTQYF.

V and J are TRBV28 and TRBJ2-7; 9 nucleotides match TRBD1. This CDR3 region has 16 residues. Germline lookup yields CDR1 MDHEN and CDR2 SYDVKM. V was clipped by 6 bases and J by 2 bases; unmatched bases: 11. CDR3 bases: TGTGCCAGCAGCTCCTCTACAGGGGGCATAACCTACGAGCAGTACTTC. Amino acid sequence: CASSSSTGGITYEQYF. The complete variable domain, with remaining parts taken from reference TRBV28 and TRBJ2-7, reads DVKVTQSSRYLVKRTGEKVFLECVQDMDHENMFWYRQDPGLGLRLIYFSYDVKMKEKGDIPEGYSVSREKKERFSLILESASTNQTSMYLCASSSSTGGITYEQYFGPGTRLTVT.

The gene calls are TRBV6-1 and TRBJ2-1; 7 nucleotides agree with TRBD1. There are 15 residues in the CDR3. The V gene end was trimmed by 6 bases and the J gene end by 0 bases; junction bases not matched to a gene: 5. Germline V lookup: CDR1 MNHNS, CDR2 SASEGT. The CDR3 loop reads CASRMGTASYNEQFF. The DNA for the CDR3 is TGTGCCAGCAGAATGGGGACAGCCTCCTACAATGAGCAGTTCTTC.

The V call is TRBV5-1, the J call TRBJ1-5, with 7 bases lining up with TRBD1. Looked up from germline, CDR1 is SGHRS and CDR2 is YFSETQ. V gave up 0 bases and J gave up 7 bases; unmatched junction bases: 1. CDR3 length equals 13 residues. The CDR3 here is CASSLGQGQPQHF. CDR3 DNA sequence: TGCGCCAGCAGCTTGGGACAGGGCCAGCCCCAGCATTTT.

The J gene is TRBJ2-1, the V gene TRBV28; TRBD2 matches at 8 bases. The CDR3 is 13 residues long. Germline V CDR1 and CDR2: MDHEN, SYDVKM. After removal of 8 bases from V and 8 bases from J, the junction contained 8 bases not matched to a gene. The chain's CDR3 is CASGRGGIDEQFF. CDR3 in DNA: TGTGCCAGCGGTCGGGGGGGAATCGATGAGCAGTTCTTC.

The chain has TRBV7-2 and TRBJ1-2, with 9 nucleotides matching TRBD1. The germline gives CDR1 SGHTA, CDR2 FQGNSA. There are 14 residues in the CDR3. Trimming at V came to 6 bases and at J to 2 bases, leaving 4 bases not matched to a gene. In DNA form, the CDR3 reads TGTGCCAGCAGGGGAACAGGGGGCAACTATGGCTACACCTTC. It yields the protein CASRGTGGNYGYTF.

The V and J genes are TRBV9 and TRBJ2-1; D is perhaps TRBD1 (6 bases). Trimming removed 0 bases from V and 7 bases from J, with 14 bases in between. Germline lookup yields CDR1 SGDLS and CDR2 YYNGEE. The length of the CDR3 is 15 residues. DNA of the CDR3: TGTGCCAGCAGCGTAGAACAGGGATCGGTAAATGAGCAGTTCTTC. It is translated as CASSVEQGSVNEQFF.

This clone is medium-sized in the sample. The gene calls are TRBV6-5 and TRBJ2-2; 7 positions agree with TRBD2. This CDR3 has 13 residues. J was trimmed by 6 bases and V by 8 bases; bases with no gene match: 6. CDR1 MNHEY and CDR2 SVGAGI come from the germline V gene. Written as DNA, the CDR3 is TGTGCCAGCCGGTGGGGGGGGGCCGGGGAGCTGTTTTTT. It translates to CASRWGGAGELFF.

The chain combines TRBV5-6 with TRBJ2-5; TRBD1 matches 10 bases. The germline CDR1 and CDR2 sequences are SGHDT and YYEEEE. V shed 3 bases and J 4 bases; nucleotides not matched to a gene: 3. This CDR3 contains 14 residues. As DNA, the CDR3 is TGTGCCAGCAGCTACGGACAGGGGGGAGAGACCCAGTACTTC. This codes for CASSYGQGGETQYF.

This rearrangement joins TRBV6-5 to TRBJ2-1; a weak D match, TRBD1 (5 bases). The germline gives CDR1 MNHEY, CDR2 SVGAGI. Trimming stripped 5 bases from V and 7 bases from J, with 9 bases between. The CDR3 is 12 residues long. DNA of the CDR3: TGTGCCAGCAGTCCGACAGCAAATGAGCAGTTCTTC. Protein sequence: CASSPTANEQFF.

CDR3 bases: TGTGCCAGCAGCGTAGGAACAGTTAGCACAGATACGCAGTATTTT. This translates into CASSVGTVSTDTQYF. The chain carries TRBV9 and TRBJ2-3; D unresolved. V shed 0 bases and J shed 0 bases, with 8 bases lying between them. The CDR3 spans 15 residues. Germline CDR1 reads SGDLS; CDR2 reads YYNGEE. The entire variable domain, with the rest obtained from reference TRBV9 and TRBJ2-3, is as follows: DSGVTQTPKHLITATGQRVTLRCSPRSGDLSVYWYQQSLDQGLQFLIQYYNGEERAKGNILERFSAQQFPDLHSELNLSSLELGDSALYFCASSVGTVSTDTQYFGPGTRLTVL.

The CDR3, as DNA: TGTGCCAGCAGTTCCTACAGGGTCCCTAATGAAAAACTGTTTTTT. Translated: CASSSYRVPNEKLFF. The J gene is TRBJ1-4, the V gene TRBV27; possible D gene TRBD1, 6 bases. This CDR3 spans 15 amino acids. Germline CDR1 MNHEY, CDR2 SMNVEV (reference sequence). The V end was cut by 4 bases, the J end by 3 bases, with 12 bases between.

V usage is TRBV11-1 and J usage is TRBJ1-3; D is undetermined. V was shortened by 5 bases and J by 2 bases, with 7 bases between the two germline ends. This CDR3 is built from 13 residues. Germline V gene lookup returns CDR1 SGHAT and CDR2 FQDESV (reference sequence). Here the CDR3 reads CASSPSAGNTIYF. In DNA form, the CDR3 reads TGTGCCAGCAGCCCGAGTGCTGGAAACACCATATATTTT.

This chain connects TRBV6-7 to TRBJ2-4; 7 positions agree with TRBD1. TRBV6-7 is an open reading frame, and its role is uncertain. With V trimmed by 6 bases and J by 7 bases, 3 bases remained unmatched. The CDR3 has 12 amino acids. The CDR3 DNA follows: TGTGCCAGCAGCTTGACAGGGAACATTCAGTACTTC. Encoded protein: CASSLTGNIQYF.

The chain uses TRBV6-5 and TRBJ2-3; D possibly corresponds to TRBD1 (6 bases). The germline V gene has CDR1 MNHEY and CDR2 SVGAGI. Trimming cost V 6 bases and J 3 bases, with 10 bases left between them. CDR3 length: 13 amino acids. CDR3 region: CASRNTGTDTQYF. The CDR3 region has the DNA TGTGCCAGCAGGAACACAGGGACAGATACGCAGTATTTT.

V usage is TRBV6-1 and J usage is TRBJ1-1; 7 bases are a match to TRBD1. Germline V CDR1 and CDR2: MNHNS, SASEGT. Trimming at V came to 5 bases and at J to 6 bases, leaving 9 bases not matched to a gene. This CDR3 contains 14 residues. CDR3 DNA: TGTGCCAGCAGTCCTAGGACAGGTCCGTCTGAAGCTTTCTTT. This gives the protein CASSPRTGPSEAFF.

The CDR3 reads CASSQDPPGGAGDTQYF. The CDR3 coding sequence is TGCGCCAGCAGCCAAGACCCCCCGGGGGGGGCAGGAGATACGCAGTATTTT. The chain combines TRBV4-1 with TRBJ2-3; 8 bases are shared with TRBD2. In germline, CDR1 is MGHRA, CDR2 YSYEKL. This CDR3 has 17 residues. The V gene end was trimmed by 0 bases and the J gene end by 5 bases; junction bases not matched to a gene: 10.

The rearrangement uses TRBV4-1 and TRBJ2-2; no firm D call. CDR3 length: 14 amino acids. Germline CDR1 is MGHRA and CDR2 is YSYEKL. With 3 bases removed from V and 2 bases from J, the gap between germline ends came to 7 bases. DNA of the CDR3: TGCGCCAGCAGCCAGGCCTCCAACACCGGGGAGCTGTTTTTT. Translated, it gives CASSQASNTGELFF.

The chain has TRBV7-9 and TRBJ1-5; no clear D. The germline CDR1 and CDR2 sequences are SEHNR and FQNEAQ (reference sequence). V lost 5 bases and J 9 bases, leaving 20 bases between the germline ends. The CDR3 extends over 15 amino acids. CDR3 DNA: TGTGCCAGCAGCAATGGGCCTGTGTTAGATCGGCCCCAGCATTTT. Its protein is CASSNGPVLDRPQHF.

The J gene is TRBJ1-2, the V gene TRBV9, with TRBD1 matching over 9 bases. The germline V gene has CDR1 SGDLS and CDR2 YYNGEE. With 3 bases clipped from V and 6 bases from J, the junction kept 3 bases outside the gene matches. The CDR3 has 13 amino acids. The CDR3 DNA is TGTGCCAGCAGCGGCACAGGGGGCCATGGCTACACCTTC. Translating gives CASSGTGGHGYTF.

This chain joins TRBV7-2 and TRBJ2-6, with a possible D match to TRBD1 (6 bases). This CDR3 spans 18 amino acids. From germline, CDR1 is SGHTA and CDR2 FQGNSA. Trimming removed 3 bases from V and 0 bases from J, with 15 bases in between. The CDR3, as DNA: TGTGCCAGCAGCTTCCCGACAGGAACACCCTCTGGGGCCAACGTCCTGACTTTC. Translation: CASSFPTGTPSGANVLTF.

Only one count was recorded for this clone. V and J are TRBV15 and TRBJ1-2; D possibly corresponds to TRBD1 (5 bases). The V gene lost 1 base and the J gene lost 2 bases, with 11 bases spanning the gap. The CDR3 extends over 15 amino acids. CDR1 LNHNV and CDR2 YYDKDF come from the germline V gene (reference sequence). CDR3 in amino acids: CATSRGGEENYGYTF. DNA of the CDR3: TGTGCCACCAGCAGAGGGGGGGAAGAAAACTATGGCTACACCTTC.